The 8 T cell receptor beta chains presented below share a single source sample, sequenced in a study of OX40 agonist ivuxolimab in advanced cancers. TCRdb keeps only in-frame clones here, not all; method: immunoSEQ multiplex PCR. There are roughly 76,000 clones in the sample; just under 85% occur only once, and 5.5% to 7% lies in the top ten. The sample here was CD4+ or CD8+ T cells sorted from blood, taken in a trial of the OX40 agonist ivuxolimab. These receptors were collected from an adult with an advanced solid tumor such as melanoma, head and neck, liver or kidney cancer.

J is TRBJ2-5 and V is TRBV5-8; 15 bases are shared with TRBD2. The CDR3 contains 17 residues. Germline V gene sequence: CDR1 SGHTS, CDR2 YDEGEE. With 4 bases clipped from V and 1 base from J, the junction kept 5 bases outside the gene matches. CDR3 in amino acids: CASSLGLAGGAQETQYF. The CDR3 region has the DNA TGTGCCAGCAGCCTGGGACTAGCGGGAGGTGCCCAAGAGACCCAGTACTTC.

Here the CDR3 reads CASIAGAPYNEQFF. The CDR3 bases are TGTGCCAGTATAGCGGGAGCCCCCTACAATGAGCAGTTCTTC. The chain employs TRBV19 and TRBJ2-1, with 9 positions matching TRBD2. V gave up 7 bases and J gave up 2 bases; unmatched junction bases: 3. This CDR3 has 14 residues. From germline, CDR1 is LNHDA and CDR2 SQIVND (reference sequence).

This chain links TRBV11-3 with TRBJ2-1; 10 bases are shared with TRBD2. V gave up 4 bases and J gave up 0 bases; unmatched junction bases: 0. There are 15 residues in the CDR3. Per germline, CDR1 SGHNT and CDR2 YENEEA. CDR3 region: CASSSSGSSYNEQFF. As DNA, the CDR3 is TGTGCCAGCAGCTCTAGCGGGAGCTCCTACAATGAGCAGTTCTTC.

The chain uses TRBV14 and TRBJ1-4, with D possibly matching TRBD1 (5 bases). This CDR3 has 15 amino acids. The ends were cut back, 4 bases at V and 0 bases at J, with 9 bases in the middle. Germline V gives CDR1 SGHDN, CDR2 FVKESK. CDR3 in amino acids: CASSRGRSTNEKLFF. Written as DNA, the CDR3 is TGTGCCAGCAGCCGGGGACGTTCAACTAATGAAAAACTGTTTTTT. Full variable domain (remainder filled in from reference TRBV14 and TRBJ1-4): EAGVTQFPSHSVIEKGQTVTLRCDPISGHDNLYWYRRVMGKEIKFLLHFVKESKQDESGMPNNRFLAERTGGTYSTLKVQPAELEDSGVYFCASSRGRSTNEKLFFGSGTQLSVL.

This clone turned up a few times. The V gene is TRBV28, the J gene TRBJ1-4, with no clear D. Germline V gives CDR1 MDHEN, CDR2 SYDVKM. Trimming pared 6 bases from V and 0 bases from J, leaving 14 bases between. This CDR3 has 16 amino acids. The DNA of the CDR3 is TGTGCCAGCAGCGATCCGATCGGCACAACTAATGAAAAACTGTTTTTT. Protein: CASSDPIGTTNEKLFF.

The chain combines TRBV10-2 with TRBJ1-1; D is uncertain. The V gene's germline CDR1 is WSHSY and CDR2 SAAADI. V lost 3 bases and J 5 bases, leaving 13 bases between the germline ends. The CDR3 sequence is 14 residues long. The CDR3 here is CASSEDGSWTEAFF. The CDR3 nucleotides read TGCGCCAGCAGTGAAGATGGGTCTTGGACTGAAGCTTTCTTT.

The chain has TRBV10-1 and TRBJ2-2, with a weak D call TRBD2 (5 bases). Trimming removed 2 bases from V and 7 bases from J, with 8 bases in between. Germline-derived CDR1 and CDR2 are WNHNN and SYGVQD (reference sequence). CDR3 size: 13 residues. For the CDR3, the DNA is TGCGCCAGCAGTGAGAAGAGGGTCGGGGAGCTGTTTTTT. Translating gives CASSEKRVGELFF.

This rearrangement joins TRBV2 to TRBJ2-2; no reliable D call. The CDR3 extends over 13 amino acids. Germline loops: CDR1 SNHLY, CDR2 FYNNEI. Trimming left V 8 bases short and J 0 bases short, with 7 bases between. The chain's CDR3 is CASDPANTGELFF. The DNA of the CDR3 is TGTGCCAGCGACCCCGCGAACACCGGGGAGCTGTTTTTT.